A selection of T cell receptor beta chains follows, all from one sample in a study of cytomegalovirus exposure and HLA in healthy donors. Only in-frame clones appear in the TCRdb table, and some are missing; sequencing was by immunoSEQ multiplex PCR. The data contain under 200,000 clones, 84% of them seen just once; the ten biggest clones take up less than 2%. Material: PBMCs. The receptor set was obtained from a man aged 18 to 30 in good health and CMV-seronegative. Each CDR3 is given with its conserved first and last residue. D genes are given only for firm matches. Not all rows give a size; the values are once, few, many and, for expanded clones, a class.

D	length	size	V	J	DNA	CDR3
TRBD1	13	few	TRBV29-1	TRBJ2-7	TGCAGCGTTGCCGGGGGACAGGTCTACGAGCAGTACTTC	CSVAGGQVYEQYF
NA	16	NA	TRBV18	TRBJ1-4	TGTGCCAGCTCACTGGGTCAAGTCCGCGGGATGGAAAAACTGTTTTTT	CASSLGQVRGMEKLFF
TRBD1	15	NA	TRBV19	TRBJ1-6	TGTGCCAGTAGTACCCGCGGACAGGGTAATTCACCCCTCCACTTT	CASSTRGQGNSPLHF
TRBD1	14	NA	TRBV6-5	TRBJ2-7	TGTGCCAGCAGGTCCACCGGGACAGCTTACGAGCAGTACTTC	CASRSTGTAYEQYF
TRBD2	11	NA	TRBV29-1	TRBJ2-3	TGCAGCGTTGAGGGGGGGGATACGCAGTATTTT	CSVEGGDTQYF
TRBD2	17	NA	TRBV5-4	TRBJ2-1	TGTGCCAGCAGCCCCCCCGATCGTGCAGCGGGGGGGCCTGAGCAGTTCTTC	CASSPPDRAAGGPEQFF
NA	11	once	TRBV29-1	TRBJ2-2	TGCAGCGTTGCCAGGTTCGGGGAGCTGTTTTTT	CSVARFGELFF
TRBD1	12	once	TRBV19	TRBJ1-2	TGTGCCAGTATTGGGACAGGGGGAGGCTACACCTTC	CASIGTGGGYTF
NA	14	few	TRBV27	TRBJ2-6	TGTGCCAGCAGTCCATCTGCCGCGAACTCGGTCCTGACTTTC	CASSPSAANSVLTF
NA	11	NA	TRBV7-9	TRBJ2-3	TGTTCCAGCAGCCCAGGGGATACGCAGTATTTT	CSSSPGDTQYF
TRBD1	14	NA	TRBV29-1	TRBJ2-7	TGCAGCGCTTCGGGACAGGCGTCTTCCTACGAGCAGTACTTC	CSASGQASSYEQYF
NA	17	NA	TRBV12-2	TRBJ1-1	TGTGCAAATCCACCGGGACAGGTCCTCGAGGAGTACACTGAAGCTTTCTTT	CANPPGQVLEEYTEAFF
NA	15	once	TRBV14	TRBJ2-7	TGTGCCAGCAGCACCGACAGCGATAGCTCCTACGAGCAGTACTTC	CASSTDSDSSYEQYF
NA	15	NA	TRBV2	TRBJ1-5	TGTGCCAGCAGTGAACGGGGGGCGAGCAATCAGCCCCAGCATTTT	CASSERGASNQPQHF
TRBD1	14	NA	TRBV7-2	TRBJ1-2	TGTGCCAGCAGCTTATCGCAGGGGGCTAGGGTCTACACCTTC	CASSLSQGARVYTF
NA	13	NA	TRBV7-6	TRBJ2-7	TGTGCCAGCAGCTTAACGGAGGTCGGAGAGCAGTACTTC	CASSLTEVGEQYF
NA	13	NA	TRBV28	TRBJ1-6	TGTGCCAGCAGAACAACCGGGGGGCCACCCCTCCACTTT	CASRTTGGPPLHF
TRBD1	20	NA	TRBV12-5	TRBJ2-2	TGTGCTAGTGGTTTAACTTCACCGGGACAGGGGATCAGCGGGGCCGGGGAGCTGTTTTTT	CASGLTSPGQGISGAGELFF
TRBD2	14	once	TRBV29-1	TRBJ2-4	TGCAGCGTTGAGACACCGGGACTAGAAGACATTCAGTACTTC	CSVETPGLEDIQYF
TRBD1	18	NA	TRBV13	TRBJ1-1	TGTGCCAGCAGCCTAAAACCCTGGACAGGGGGGATGAACACTGAAGCTTTCTTT	CASSLKPWTGGMNTEAFF
NA	12	NA	TRBV28	TRBJ1-5	TGTGCCAGCAGTTTACGGGGTCAGCCCCAGCATTTT	CASSLRGQPQHF
TRBD1	14	NA	TRBV6-6	TRBJ2-7	TGTGCCAGCAGTTGGACAGGGGTGCAATACGAGCAGTACTTC	CASSWTGVQYEQYF
TRBD1	14	NA	TRBV5-6	TRBJ1-6	TGTGCCAGCAGCTTCGACAGGGATAATTCACCCCTCCACTTT	CASSFDRDNSPLHF
NA	11	NA	TRBV14	TRBJ2-7	TGTGCCAGCAGCCAAGCGTACGAGCAGTACTTC	CASSQAYEQYF
TRBD2	17	once	TRBV10-3	TRBJ2-3	TGTGCCATCAGGGCCCTACCGGGACTAGCCAACCCAGATACGCAGTATTTT	CAIRALPGLANPDTQYF
NA	13	NA	TRBV18	TRBJ2-1	TGTGCCAGCTCACTACAGGGTGAGAGTGAGCAGTTCTTC	CASSLQGESEQFF
TRBD2	15	few	TRBV11-3	TRBJ2-3	TGTGCCAGCAGCTTACTAGCGGGAACAACAGATACGCAGTATTTT	CASSLLAGTTDTQYF
TRBD1	15	NA	TRBV5-4	TRBJ2-1	TGTGCCAGCAGCCCCGGACAGGGTCTCACGAATGAGCAGTTCTTC	CASSPGQGLTNEQFF
NA	13	once	TRBV28	TRBJ2-2	TGTGCCAGCACCCTTACGGGCACCGGGGAGCTGTTTTTT	CASTLTGTGELFF
TRBD1	14	NA	TRBV28	TRBJ1-2	TGTGCCAGCAGTCTCAGGGGGGCGGGCTATGGCTACACCTTC	CASSLRGAGYGYTF
TRBD2	14	NA	TRBV28	TRBJ2-1	TGTGCCAGCAGCAGCGGGAGTGTCTACAATGAGCAGTTCTTC	CASSSGSVYNEQFF
NA	15	few	TRBV10-3	TRBJ1-5	TGTGCCATCAGTGAAGGACAGTACGGCAATCAGCCCCAGCATTTT	CAISEGQYGNQPQHF
NA	13	NA	TRBV27	TRBJ1-2	TGTGCCAGCAGCCTCTCAGTAGCCCATGGCTACACCTTC	CASSLSVAHGYTF
NA	14	NA	TRBV27	TRBJ2-1	TGTGCCAGCAGTTCCGGGACATTGCTTGGTGAGCAGTTCTTC	CASSSGTLLGEQFF
NA	14	NA	TRBV2	TRBJ2-5	TGTGCCAGCAGCCAGACAGGCAACCAAGAGACCCAGTACTTC	CASSQTGNQETQYF